Sequencing of this T cell receptor beta chain was carried out in a study of T cell responses to AZD1222 COVID-19 vaccine. Measured with immunoSEQ multiplex PCR; TCRdb has only the in-frame clones, and not every one. The sample yields about 130,000 clones, about 90% seen once. The germline gives CDR1 ENHRY, CDR2 SYGVKD. Trimming shortened V by 4 bases and J by 5 bases, and 9 bases separated the two germline ends. The CDR3 runs to 13 residues. The sample in question was peripheral blood, obtained on day 0 of AZD1222 vaccination. This receptor was taken from an adult in good health. The chain carries TRBV10-3 and TRBJ2-1; the D gene is possibly TRBD2 (6 bases). CDR3 in DNA: TGTGCCATCAGTGGGGAGGCGGACAATGAGCAGTTCTTC. This sequence encodes CAISGEADNEQFF.